A selection of T cell receptor beta chains follows, all from one sample in a study of OX40 agonist ivuxolimab in advanced cancers. Assay: immunoSEQ multiplex PCR; the TCRdb copy retains only in-frame clones and omits some. The sample yields around 62,000 clones, about 79% seen once. Sample: CD4+ or CD8+ T cells sorted from blood, taken in a trial of the OX40 agonist ivuxolimab. The receptors stem from an adult with an advanced solid tumor such as melanoma, head and neck, liver or kidney cancer. The CDR3 runs from the conserved cysteine through the conserved F or W. The size field is filled for only some rows; it gives once, few, many or a size class.

j_gene: TRBJ2-2; v_gene: TRBV27; abundance: few; CDR3aa: CASSFGASGRGGELFF
j_gene: TRBJ1-1; v_gene: TRBV10-3; abundance: -; CDR3aa: CAISVTTGAITEAFF
j_gene: TRBJ2-5; v_gene: TRBV7-9; abundance: -; CDR3aa: CASSIGTPTQTQYF
j_gene: TRBJ2-7; v_gene: TRBV5-1; abundance: few; CDR3aa: CASSWDRGPYEQYF
j_gene: TRBJ2-5; v_gene: TRBV5-4; abundance: -; CDR3aa: CASSPWGGETQYF
j_gene: TRBJ1-2; v_gene: TRBV4-2; abundance: -; CDR3aa: CASSQVGSGAYYGYTF
j_gene: TRBJ1-2; v_gene: TRBV4-1; abundance: -; CDR3aa: CANSQAGTGYGYTF
j_gene: TRBJ2-4; v_gene: TRBV7-2; abundance: -; CDR3aa: CASSARLAKNIQYF
j_gene: TRBJ1-2; v_gene: TRBV20-1; abundance: -; CDR3aa: CSASQPYGYTF
j_gene: TRBJ2-7; v_gene: TRBV11-2; abundance: -; CDR3aa: CASSSLGGEQYF
j_gene: TRBJ2-2; v_gene: TRBV5-1; abundance: -; CDR3aa: CASRQDRGTGELFF
j_gene: TRBJ2-5; v_gene: TRBV5-1; abundance: once; CDR3aa: CASSSSTREIETQYF
j_gene: TRBJ2-5; v_gene: TRBV11-3; abundance: -; CDR3aa: CASSLPTRRGILQETQYF
j_gene: TRBJ2-2; v_gene: TRBV9; abundance: -; CDR3aa: CASSSSFGGELFF
j_gene: TRBJ2-2; v_gene: TRBV2; abundance: -; CDR3aa: CASSEGSGENTGELFF
j_gene: TRBJ2-1; v_gene: TRBV7-9; abundance: -; CDR3aa: CASISSGREQFF
j_gene: TRBJ2-5; v_gene: TRBV5-1; abundance: many; CDR3aa: CASSVAGGSEETQYF
j_gene: TRBJ1-2; v_gene: TRBV28; abundance: -; CDR3aa: CASSLAVNYGYTF
j_gene: TRBJ1-2; v_gene: TRBV5-1; abundance: -; CDR3aa: CASSWTLGQNGYTF
j_gene: TRBJ2-7; v_gene: TRBV2; abundance: once; CDR3aa: CASSLGGQGLGEQYF
j_gene: TRBJ2-7; v_gene: TRBV6-6; abundance: once; CDR3aa: CASRTTAEGWYEQYF
j_gene: TRBJ2-3; v_gene: TRBV15; abundance: -; CDR3aa: CATSRVRGRAPDTQYF
j_gene: TRBJ2-7; v_gene: TRBV11-2; abundance: few; CDR3aa: CASSLGSASGEQYF
j_gene: TRBJ2-5; v_gene: TRBV4-1; abundance: -; CDR3aa: CASSEGLAGGETQYF
j_gene: TRBJ2-2; v_gene: TRBV5-1; abundance: -; CDR3aa: CASSSSARDPNTGELFF
j_gene: TRBJ2-3; v_gene: TRBV7-2; abundance: -; CDR3aa: CASSFGTSGRRRGDTQYF
j_gene: TRBJ2-3; v_gene: TRBV9; abundance: -; CDR3aa: CASSVAGTTTDTQYF
j_gene: TRBJ2-7; v_gene: TRBV10-1; abundance: -; CDR3aa: CAVQGELDLGLAGVGEQYF
j_gene: TRBJ1-2; v_gene: TRBV2; abundance: -; CDR3aa: CASTFMRNVDGYTF
j_gene: TRBJ2-6; v_gene: TRBV18; abundance: -; CDR3aa: CASSPGQVSGANVLTF
j_gene: TRBJ1-2; v_gene: TRBV6-6; abundance: -; CDR3aa: CASRTGQGRNYGYTF
j_gene: TRBJ2-2; v_gene: TRBV30; abundance: once; CDR3aa: CAWSGQFGGELFF
j_gene: TRBJ1-5; v_gene: TRBV2; abundance: -; CDR3aa: CASSEAVQGAQPQHF
j_gene: TRBJ2-5; v_gene: TRBV9; abundance: once; CDR3aa: CASSGSPWLQETQYF
j_gene: TRBJ1-3; v_gene: TRBV4-1; abundance: -; CDR3aa: CASSQERSATGNTIYF
j_gene: TRBJ1-1; v_gene: TRBV9; abundance: -; CDR3aa: CASSVDGQMNTEAFF
j_gene: TRBJ1-3; v_gene: TRBV4-2; abundance: -; CDR3aa: CASSLGSSVSGNTIYF
j_gene: TRBJ2-1; v_gene: TRBV11-3; abundance: -; CDR3aa: CASSINSNNEQFF
j_gene: TRBJ2-7; v_gene: TRBV19; abundance: -; CDR3aa: CASSLTQGTSYEQYF
j_gene: TRBJ2-4; v_gene: TRBV18; abundance: -; CDR3aa: CASSLDTDRDIQYF
j_gene: TRBJ2-7; v_gene: TRBV7-6; abundance: -; CDR3aa: CASSPRTGRYEQYF
j_gene: TRBJ1-3; v_gene: TRBV10-1; abundance: -; CDR3aa: CASSESEGFGNTIYF
j_gene: TRBJ1-3; v_gene: TRBV2; abundance: -; CDR3aa: CASSPEGSGNTIYF
j_gene: TRBJ2-7; v_gene: TRBV6-5; abundance: few; CDR3aa: CASSYSPRGPYEQYF
j_gene: TRBJ1-3; v_gene: TRBV10-1; abundance: -; CDR3aa: CASSDGQGVSSGNTIYF
j_gene: TRBJ1-6; v_gene: TRBV30; abundance: -; CDR3aa: CAWRTDIYSPLHF
j_gene: TRBJ2-1; v_gene: TRBV25-1; abundance: -; CDR3aa: CASRTSGSYNEQFF
j_gene: TRBJ1-5; v_gene: TRBV4-3; abundance: few; CDR3aa: CASSQGNSNQPQHF
j_gene: TRBJ1-2; v_gene: TRBV19; abundance: few; CDR3aa: CASRNRDDGYTF
j_gene: TRBJ2-5; v_gene: TRBV11-2; abundance: -; CDR3aa: CASSIYTETQYF
j_gene: TRBJ2-1; v_gene: TRBV29-1; abundance: once; CDR3aa: CSGREDYNEQFF
j_gene: TRBJ2-7; v_gene: TRBV19; abundance: -; CDR3aa: CASSAYRGIAYEQYF
j_gene: TRBJ2-5; v_gene: TRBV6-5; abundance: -; CDR3aa: CASSYSSGRETQYF
j_gene: -; v_gene: TRBV7-9; abundance: -; CDR3aa: CASSRSRNYEQYF
j_gene: TRBJ2-7; v_gene: TRBV5-1; abundance: -; CDR3aa: CASSLRRRGVGSYEQYF
j_gene: TRBJ2-7; v_gene: TRBV27; abundance: -; CDR3aa: CASSSPGQGSEQYF
j_gene: TRBJ2-3; v_gene: TRBV28; abundance: -; CDR3aa: CASSLLTFGLAGGHTDTQYF
j_gene: TRBJ1-1; v_gene: TRBV28; abundance: -; CDR3aa: CASRGSGRKNTEAFF